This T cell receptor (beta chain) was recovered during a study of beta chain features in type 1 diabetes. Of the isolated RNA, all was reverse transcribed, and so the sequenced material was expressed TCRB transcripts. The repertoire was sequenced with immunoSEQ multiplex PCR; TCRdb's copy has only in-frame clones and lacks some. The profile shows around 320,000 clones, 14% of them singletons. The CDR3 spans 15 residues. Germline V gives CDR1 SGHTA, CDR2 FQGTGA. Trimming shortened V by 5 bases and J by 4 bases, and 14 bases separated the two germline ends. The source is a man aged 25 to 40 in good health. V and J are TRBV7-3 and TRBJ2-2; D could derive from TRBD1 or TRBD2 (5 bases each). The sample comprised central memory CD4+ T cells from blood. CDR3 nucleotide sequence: TGTGCCAGCAGCCCGCCCAGTGGGGGCACCGGGGAGCTGTTTTTT. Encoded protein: CASSPPSGGTGELFF.